This entry features one TCR beta chain sequence. The sample comes from a study of blood T cell repertoires in COVID-19. Study details: The origin of the acute and convalescent COVID-19 samples was the United States, Italy and Spain.

As processed by the authors: Cell counts per sample came from amplifying reference gene primers. This table comes from immunoSEQ multiplex PCR, and its TCRdb copy is limited to in-frame clones, with some not included. That table is the source of V, J and clone size, and D and trimming were worked out from the DNA. Seen here are approximately 200,000 clones, 75% to 90% observed once, and the top ten hold around 3.2%. This CDR3 has 14 amino acids. The V segment lost 3 bases and the J segment 8 bases; nucleotides outside the gene matches: 7. CDR1 and CDR2 from the germline V gene are SGHRS and YFSETQ. The sequence derives from a woman under 30 in a cohort exposed to, infected with or recovered from COVID-19 (not recorded which). The chain has TRBV5-1 and TRBJ1-2; 10 bases match TRBD1. What was sequenced was PBMCs or T cells enriched from blood (not recorded which). Written as DNA, the CDR3 is TGCGCCAGCAGCTCCGGGACAGGGGTTGAAGGCTACACCTTC. It specifies CASSSGTGVEGYTF.